These T cell receptor beta chains were read from a single sample in a study of T cell responses to AZD1222 COVID-19 vaccine. Sequencing was performed with immunoSEQ multiplex PCR; in TCRdb, only in-frame clones are kept and a portion is missing. The sample has about 120,000 clones, approximately 90% seen once. The sample was peripheral blood, taken 28 days after the second dose of the MenACWY control vaccine. The origin of the receptors is an adult who received the MenACWY meningococcal vaccine as a control. Both conserved end residues are trimmed from each CDR3. Each record gives: D gene, V gene, CDR3 protein. A D gene is named only where the DNA matches it firmly.

TRBD2 TRBV9 ASSFSWGGDHEQY
NA TRBV29-1 SVEDRQATEAF
TRBD2 TRBV6-5 AISRDYYNTDTQY
TRBD1 TRBV6-1 ASSEMRGPSYNEQF
TRBD1 TRBV14 ASSQVGRGFGNEQY
NA TRBV19 ASSSGQFNQPQH
NA TRBV7-3 ASSLSPQETQY
NA TRBV2 AGNIKGANVLT
TRBD1 TRBV7-2 ASSLVPQGAYGYT
NA TRBV5-5 ASSLDRSNQPQH
NA TRBV7-3 ASSLTGESDTQY
TRBD2 TRBV28 AGRSGNTDTQY
TRBD1 TRBV28 ASRGDSSYEQY
NA TRBV6-5 ASSTEYTKNIQY
NA TRBV28 ASSLIFGKITTNEKLF